What follows describes a single T cell receptor (beta chain). Its antigen is not known. This sample stems from a study of cytomegalovirus exposure and HLA in healthy donors. Broader study findings: Serostatus for CMV was the only available immune exposure information. The study listed 150 to 200 cytomegalovirus-associated TCR beta chains. Researchers reported in a later analysis that a missense DCLRE1C variant was tied to TCR beta V- and J-gene trimming.

Germline CDR1 reads SQVTM; CDR2 reads ANQGSEA. V lost 1 base and J 1 base, leaving 5 bases between the germline ends. CDR3 size: 13 residues. The PCR contained 60 Vbeta and 13 Jbeta primers. Method: immunoSEQ multiplex PCR; TCRdb's copy keeps in-frame clones and lacks some. This sample has 150,000 to 200,000 clones, with about 80% found just once. Source material: PBMCs. The TCR comes from a boy aged 5 to 17 in good health and CMV-seronegative. The gene calls are TRBV29-1 and TRBJ1-3; D ambiguous. In DNA form, the CDR3 reads TGCAGCGTTGAAGTAGAGTCTGGAAACACCATATATTTT. Amino acids: CSVEVESGNTIYF.